Reported below is one T cell receptor beta chain. The germline CDR1 and CDR2 sequences are MNHNY and SVGAGI (reference sequence). The CDR3 is 15 amino acids. V shed 5 bases and J 0 bases; nucleotides not matched to a gene: 6. This sample is drawn from a study of blood T cell repertoires in COVID-19. The overall study: Samples representing acute and convalescent COVID-19 were sourced from the United States, Italy and Spain. Nucleic acid was either cDNA or gDNA, and it came from T cells, B-cell-depleted T cells, or PBMCs.

As originally analysed: Amplification from reference gene primers served as the basis for estimated nucleated cell counts. Clones were sequenced by immunoSEQ multiplex PCR, and TCRdb holds only the in-frame ones, with some missing. V and J calls and clone size are those listed in that table; D and trimming were worked out from the DNA. The data contain roughly 110,000 clones, about 80% of them singletons. The rearrangement uses TRBV6-6 and TRBJ1-1, with TRBD1 matching over 7 bases. This TCR came from a middle-aged woman with acute or convalescent COVID-19. Sequencing used peripheral blood. The CDR3 sequence: CASSTSGTVNTEAFF. Here the CDR3 DNA reads TGTGCCAGCAGTACATCCGGGACAGTGAACACTGAAGCTTTCTTT.